The 27 T cell receptor beta chains below were found in one sample sequenced in a study of CD8 T cells in ankylosing spondylitis. Regarding the study as a whole: What appeared characteristic of ankylosing spondylitis blood was a TCR beta motif of fewer than ten highly homologous variants.

These receptors' targets are unknown. MiXCR was run by TCRdb on the 5' RACE reads, yielding one entry per CDR3 protein. The repertoire holds fewer than 550,000 distinct CDR3 sequences, with roughly 5.3% as singletons. The sequenced sample consisted of blood, either unsorted or a sorted T cell fraction (not recorded which). The receptors derive from a male donor with ankylosing spondylitis.

This clonotype was detected ten times or more. The J gene is TRBJ2-5, the V gene TRBV7-2; D is unclear. The CDR3 is 17 amino acids. V was clipped by 1 base and J by 0 bases, with 15 bases between them. Germline V gene lookup returns CDR1 SGHTA and CDR2 FQGNSA. In DNA, the CDR3 is TGTGCCAGCAGCTTAGGAGTTACATCAAAGTACCAAGAGACCCAGTACTTC. Its translation is CASSLGVTSKYQETQYF.

The sample holds many counts of this clonotype. The chain recombines TRBV5-6 with TRBJ2-1, with 7 bases lining up with TRBD2. Germline CDR1 SGHDT, CDR2 YYEEEE. The CDR3 runs 17 residues. V gave up 4 bases and J gave up 4 bases; unmatched junction bases: 14. In DNA, the CDR3 is TGTGCCAGCAGCCAGGCACCGGGGAGGGACGATTACAATGAGCAGTTCTTC. Its translation: CASSQAPGRDDYNEQFF.

The sample holds many counts of this clonotype. CDR3 residues: CASSPLGTGLRQPQHF. The CDR3 DNA sequence: TGTGCCAGCAGCCCGTTGGGGACAGGCCTCAGGCAGCCCCAGCATTTT. This chain uses TRBV27 with TRBJ1-5, with 8 bases matching TRBD1. The junction had 14 bases not matched to a gene; V was cut back by 6 bases and J by 7 bases. CDR1 and CDR2 (germline): MNHEY, SMNVEV (reference sequence). The CDR3 has 16 amino acids.

This clonotype was recorded at least ten times. The chain has TRBV10-3 and TRBJ2-7; D is uncertain. CDR1 and CDR2 (germline): ENHRY, SYGVKD. CDR3 size: 15 residues. V lost 2 bases to trimming and J lost 2 bases, with 13 bases between them. CDR3 residues: CAISEPGRTAYEQYF. The CDR3 DNA reads TGTGCCATCAGTGAGCCCGGACGAACTGCCTACGAGCAGTACTTC.

This clonotype was observed many times. CDR3 sequence: CATSDDTTGANVLTF. DNA for the CDR3: TGTGCCACCAGTGATGACACTACTGGGGCCAACGTCCTGACTTTC. The chain carries TRBV24-1 and TRBJ2-6; D is uncertain. V was clipped by 3 bases and J by 2 bases, with 7 bases between them. The CDR3 is made up of 15 amino acids. Germline values: CDR1 KGHDR, CDR2 SFDVKD.

This clonotype came up a few times. The V and J genes are TRBV7-9 and TRBJ1-2; tentative D call: TRBD1 (5 bases). CDR1 is SEHNR and CDR2 is FQNEAQ in the germline V gene (reference sequence). V was cut by 4 bases and J by 4 bases, with 7 bases left in between. The CDR3 totals 12 residues. For the CDR3, the DNA is TGTGCCAGCAGCTCCGGGACCTATGGCTACACCTTC. Translated: CASSSGTYGYTF.

There are many counts of this clonotype. The CDR3 DNA follows: TGCGCCAGCAGCTTGGATGGCAGGGGTAATTCACCCCTCCACTTT. Amino acid sequence: CASSLDGRGNSPLHF. The V gene is TRBV5-1, the J gene TRBJ1-6, with D possibly TRBD1 on 6 matching bases. The V end lost 0 bases, the J end lost 6 bases, and 10 bases lay between the germline ends. Germline V gene lookup returns CDR1 SGHRS and CDR2 YFSETQ. This CDR3 is built from 15 residues.

This clonotype was counted at least ten times. The chain has TRBV24-1 and TRBJ2-3; the D gene is possibly TRBD1 (5 bases). This CDR3 spans 11 amino acids. Trimming took 7 bases from V and 6 from J, leaving 7 bases between them. The germline V gene encodes CDR1 KGHDR and CDR2 SFDVKD. In DNA, the CDR3 is TGTGCCACCAGAAAGGGGGATACGCAGTATTTT. This codes for CATRKGDTQYF.

This clonotype was counted between two and nine times. The chain combines TRBV20-1 with TRBJ2-3; D tentatively fits TRBD1 or TRBD2 (5 bases each). Germline V lookup: CDR1 DFQATT, CDR2 SNEGSKA (reference sequence). Trimming pared 2 bases from V and 0 bases from J, leaving 15 bases between. The CDR3 is made up of 16 amino acids. The CDR3 DNA reads as TGCAGTGCTAGACGACGGGGCGGAGCTAGCACAGATACGCAGTATTTT. It codes for CSARRRGGASTDTQYF.

This clonotype came up many times. The rearrangement links TRBV3-1 to TRBJ1-1; D is unclear. This CDR3 has 13 amino acids. The V gene's germline CDR1 is LGHDT and CDR2 YNNKEL (reference sequence). Trimming removed 4 bases from V and 1 base from J, with 7 bases in between. CDR3 sequence reads: CASSPWGNTEAFF. The CDR3 DNA is TGTGCCAGCAGCCCATGGGGGAACACTGAAGCTTTCTTT.

This clonotype was counted at least ten times. This chain uses TRBV7-8 with TRBJ2-7, with 9 nucleotides matching TRBD2. J lost 5 bases, V lost 5 bases, and 10 bases had no gene match. Looked up from germline, CDR1 is SGHVS and CDR2 is FQNEAQ. CDR3 length equals 15 residues. In nucleotides, the CDR3 is TGTGCCAGCAGCCCCCGGGTAGCGGGAGCCCACGAGCAGTACTTC. Translated: CASSPRVAGAHEQYF.

V and J are TRBV9 and TRBJ2-2, with 8 nucleotides matching TRBD1. CDR3 size: 15 residues. Germline trimming cut 6 bases from V and 0 bases from J; bases unmatched to any gene: 4. CDR1 is SGDLS, CDR2 YYNGEE, per germline. The CDR3 is CASTEDRANTGELFF. CDR3 nucleotides: TGTGCCAGCACCGAGGACAGGGCGAACACCGGGGAGCTGTTTTTT. The complete variable domain, with remaining parts taken from reference TRBV9 and TRBJ2-2, reads DSGVTQTPKHLITATGQRVTLRCSPRSGDLSVYWYQQSLDQGLQFLIQYYNGEERAKGNILERFSAQQFPDLHSELNLSSLELGDSALYFCASTEDRANTGELFFGEGSRLTVL.

This clonotype occurred a few times. The V gene is TRBV20-1, the J gene TRBJ2-2; the match to TRBD2 covers 12 bases. V lost 1 base, J lost 8 bases, and 11 bases stayed unmatched. The length of the CDR3 is 17 residues. Germline V gives CDR1 DFQATT, CDR2 SNEGSKA (reference sequence). The chain's CDR3 is CSARAPDGLAGSGELFF. The CDR3 nucleotides read TGCAGTGCTAGAGCCCCGGATGGACTAGCGGGGTCTGGGGAGCTGTTTTTT.

Many counts were recorded for this clonotype. The rearrangement links TRBV9 to TRBJ2-7; D uncertain. The CDR3 runs 12 residues. Deletions cut 4 bases from V and 6 bases from J, with 11 bases between. Looked up from germline, CDR1 is SGDLS and CDR2 is YYNGEE. The CDR3 DNA is TGTGCCAGCAGCCGTCTACCGGGCGAGCAGTACTTC. Protein product: CASSRLPGEQYF.

This clonotype was observed at least ten times. The gene calls are TRBV29-1 and TRBJ2-1; TRBD2 aligns across 12 bases. This CDR3 has 19 amino acids. Unmatched junction bases numbered 24, after V lost 5 bases and J lost 10 bases. CDR1 SQVTM and CDR2 ANQGSEA come from the germline V gene. The CDR3 sequence: CSVPPPVASGRAWVGEQFF. The CDR3 DNA reads as TGCAGCGTTCCTCCCCCCGTGGCTAGCGGGAGGGCCTGGGTTGGAGAGCAGTTCTTC.

This clonotype was seen repeatedly, ten times or more. The V and J genes are TRBV6-5 and TRBJ1-2; D remains ambiguous. CDR1 and CDR2 from the germline V gene are MNHEY and SVGAGI. Trimming took off 0 bases at V and 6 bases at J, with 8 bases between the two ends. The CDR3 is 13 amino acids. The CDR3 DNA is TGTGCCAGCAGTTACTCTTTTCAGAATGGCTACACCTTC. Translating it yields CASSYSFQNGYTF.

This clonotype appeared a few times. The V call is TRBV7-9, the J call TRBJ2-6, with D maybe TRBD1 (5 bases). The CDR3 extends over 17 amino acids. CDR1 is SEHNR and CDR2 is FQNEAQ in the germline V gene (reference sequence). V lost 1 base to trimming and J lost 0 bases, with 10 bases between them. This CDR3 reads CASSLGVTASGANVLTF. CDR3 DNA: TGTGCCAGCAGCTTAGGAGTGACAGCCTCTGGGGCCAACGTCCTGACTTTC.

This clonotype was counted between two and nine times. The chain couples TRBV7-9 to TRBJ2-7; possibly TRBD1 or TRBD2 for D (5 bases each). The CDR3 has 13 amino acids. V lost 5 bases, J lost 3 bases, and 11 bases lay in between. Germline V lookup: CDR1 SEHNR, CDR2 FQNEAQ (reference sequence). Written as DNA, the CDR3 is TGTGCCAGCAGCGGGACGTCCTACTACGAGCAGTACTTC. Its translation: CASSGTSYYEQYF.

This clonotype was seen at least ten times. The rearrangement links TRBV29-1 to TRBJ1-1; D unresolved. Germline loops: CDR1 SQVTM, CDR2 ANQGSEA. V was shortened by 6 bases and J by 1 base, with 15 bases between the two germline ends. The CDR3 sequence is 14 residues long. The CDR3: CSVGPRHKNTEAFF. The CDR3 region has the DNA TGCAGCGTCGGACCTCGACACAAGAACACTGAAGCTTTCTTT.

This clonotype was seen ten or more times. CDR3 amino acids: CSAPPAAPYEQYF. The CDR3, as DNA: TGCAGTGCCCCCCCCGCTGCTCCCTACGAGCAGTACTTC. This chain joins TRBV20-1 and TRBJ2-7; D gene ambiguous. V was trimmed by 6 bases and J by 2 bases, leaving 14 bases between them. The CDR3 is made up of 13 amino acids. Germline-derived CDR1 and CDR2 are DFQATT and SNEGSKA (reference sequence).

This clonotype was detected ten times or more. The chain's CDR3 is CSARDPGTSGNEQFF. The CDR3 DNA follows: TGCAGTGCTAGAGATCCGGGGACTAGTGGGAATGAGCAGTTCTTC. The rearrangement uses TRBV20-1 and TRBJ2-1; 8 nucleotides match TRBD2. V lost 0 bases, J lost 7 bases, and 8 bases stayed unmatched. The length of the CDR3 is 15 residues. Germline CDR1 is DFQATT and CDR2 is SNEGSKA (reference sequence).

This chain links TRBV11-2 with TRBJ2-1, with 10 bases lining up with TRBD2. V was clipped by 3 bases and J by 4 bases; unmatched bases: 6. Germline CDR1 and CDR2: SGHAT and FQNNGV. The CDR3 consists of 16 residues. For the CDR3, the DNA is TGTGCCAGCAGCTTTGGGACTAGCGAGCTATACAATGAGCAGTTCTTC. Protein product: CASSFGTSELYNEQFF.

This clonotype appeared many times. The rearrangement joins TRBV10-3 to TRBJ1-6, with D unresolved. The length of the CDR3 is 13 residues. Between the trimmed V and J ends, which lost 6 bases and 0 bases, there was a span of 3 bases. Germline values: CDR1 ENHRY, CDR2 SYGVKD. This chain's CDR3 is CAIRDSYNSPLHF. The DNA of the CDR3 is TGTGCCATCAGGGACTCCTATAATTCACCCCTCCACTTT.

This clonotype was seen at least ten times. The chain couples TRBV9 to TRBJ1-1; D ambiguous. Trimming cost V 0 bases and J 0 bases, with 9 bases left between them. The CDR3 covers 15 residues. CDR1 SGDLS and CDR2 YYNGEE come from the germline V gene. The CDR3 region is CASSVDPGLNTEAFF. The CDR3 DNA follows: TGTGCCAGCAGCGTAGATCCGGGATTGAACACTGAAGCTTTCTTT.

This clonotype was recorded many times. J is TRBJ1-2 and V is TRBV7-2; unclear D gene. The CDR3 runs 16 residues. With 2 bases removed from V and 0 bases from J, the gap between germline ends came to 13 bases. Germline CDR1 and CDR2: SGHTA and FQGNSA. The CDR3, as DNA: TGTGCCAGCAGCTTAAACGTCGGGCGTACTAACTATGGCTACACCTTC. Translation gives CASSLNVGRTNYGYTF.

In its sample, this clonotype was seen many times. The chain uses TRBV6-1 and TRBJ2-1, with 7 bases that match TRBD1. The ends lost 6 bases at V and 0 bases at J; junction bases unmatched: 5. Germline CDR1 MNHNS, CDR2 SASEGT. The CDR3 is made up of 15 amino acids. CDR3 coding DNA: TGTGCCAGCAGGCCCACAGGGGCCTCCTACAATGAGCAGTTCTTC. Amino acids: CASRPTGASYNEQFF.

There are many counts of this clonotype. The genes are TRBV29-1 and TRBJ2-5; 7 nucleotides match TRBD1. V shed 5 bases, J shed 5 bases, and the junction held 8 bases outside the gene matches. Germline CDR1 and CDR2: SQVTM and ANQGSEA. The CDR3 is made up of 13 amino acids. The CDR3 DNA sequence: TGCAGCGTTTTGACAGGGAGATTTGAGACCCAGTACTTC. It encodes CSVLTGRFETQYF.